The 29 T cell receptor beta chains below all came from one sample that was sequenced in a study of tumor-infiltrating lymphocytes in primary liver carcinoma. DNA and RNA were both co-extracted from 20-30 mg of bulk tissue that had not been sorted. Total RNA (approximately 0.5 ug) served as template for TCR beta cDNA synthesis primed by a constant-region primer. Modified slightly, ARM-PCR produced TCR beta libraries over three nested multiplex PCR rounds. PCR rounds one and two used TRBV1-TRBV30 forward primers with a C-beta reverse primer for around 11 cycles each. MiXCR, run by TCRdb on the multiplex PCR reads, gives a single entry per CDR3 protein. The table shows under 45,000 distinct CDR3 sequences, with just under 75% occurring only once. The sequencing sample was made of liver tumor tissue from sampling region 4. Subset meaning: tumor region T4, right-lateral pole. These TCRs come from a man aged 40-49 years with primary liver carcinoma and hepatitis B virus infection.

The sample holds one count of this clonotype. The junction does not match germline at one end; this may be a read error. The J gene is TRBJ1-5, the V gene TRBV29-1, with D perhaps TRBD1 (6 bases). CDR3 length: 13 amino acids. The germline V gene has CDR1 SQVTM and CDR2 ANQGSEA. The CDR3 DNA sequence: TGCAGCGCTGTCGGACAGATTAATCAACCCCAGCATTTT. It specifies CSAVGQINQPQHF.

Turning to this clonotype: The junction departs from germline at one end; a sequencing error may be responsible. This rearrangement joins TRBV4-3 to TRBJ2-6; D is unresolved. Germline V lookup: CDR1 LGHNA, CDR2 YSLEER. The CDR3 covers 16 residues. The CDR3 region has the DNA TGCACCAGCTGCCAAGATGCCGGCTCTAGGGCCAACGTCCTGACTTTC. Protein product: CTSCQDAGSRANVLTF.

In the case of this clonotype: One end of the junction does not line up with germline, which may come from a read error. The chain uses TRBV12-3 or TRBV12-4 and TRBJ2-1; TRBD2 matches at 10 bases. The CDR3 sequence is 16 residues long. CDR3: CAISLYVLAGDNEHFF. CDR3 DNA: TGTGCCATCAGTCTATATGTGCTAGCGGGGGACAATGAGCACTTCTTC.

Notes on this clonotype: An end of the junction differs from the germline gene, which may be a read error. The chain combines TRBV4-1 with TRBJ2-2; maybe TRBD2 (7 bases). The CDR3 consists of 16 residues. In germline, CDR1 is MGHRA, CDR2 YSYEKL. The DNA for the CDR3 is TGCGCCAGCAGACGGGACTACAGGGTGAACACCGGGGAGCTGTCTTTT. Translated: CASRRDYRVNTGELSF.

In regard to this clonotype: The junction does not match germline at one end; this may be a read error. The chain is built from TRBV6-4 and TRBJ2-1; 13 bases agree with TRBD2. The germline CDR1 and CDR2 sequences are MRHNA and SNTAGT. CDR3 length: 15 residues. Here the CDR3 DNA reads TGTGCCGGCAGCCACAAGACTAGCGGGGGGAATGAGCAGTTCTTC. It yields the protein CAGSHKTSGGNEQFF.

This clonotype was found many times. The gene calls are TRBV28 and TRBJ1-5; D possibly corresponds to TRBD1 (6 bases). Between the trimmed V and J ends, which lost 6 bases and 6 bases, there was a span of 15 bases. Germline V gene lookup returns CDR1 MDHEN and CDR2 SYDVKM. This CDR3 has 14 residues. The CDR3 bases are TGTGCCAGCAGACCTGTGGGGGGCCCTCAGCCCCAGCATTTT. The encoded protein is CASRPVGGPQPQHF.

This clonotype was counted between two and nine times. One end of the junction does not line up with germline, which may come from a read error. The chain's CDR3 is CASSLRWTGENEVYF. DNA for the CDR3: TGTGCCAGCAGCTTACGATGGACAGGGGAAAACGAGGTGTATTTC. J is TRBJ2-7 and V is TRBV11-2; 9 nucleotides agree with TRBD1. Germline V CDR1 and CDR2: SGHAT, FQNNGV. There are 15 residues in the CDR3.

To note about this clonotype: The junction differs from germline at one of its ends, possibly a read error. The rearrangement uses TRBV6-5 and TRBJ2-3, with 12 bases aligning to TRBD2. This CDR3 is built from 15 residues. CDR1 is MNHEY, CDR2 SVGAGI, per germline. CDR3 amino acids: CGSDPGLAGTDTHYF. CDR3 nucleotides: TGTGGCAGCGACCCAGGACTAGCGGGAACAGATACGCACTATTTT.

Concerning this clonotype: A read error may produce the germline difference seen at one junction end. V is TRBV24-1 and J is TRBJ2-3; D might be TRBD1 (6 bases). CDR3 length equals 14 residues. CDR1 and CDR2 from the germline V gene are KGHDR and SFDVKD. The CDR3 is CGTSPGTIGHMQYF. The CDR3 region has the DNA TGTGGCACCAGTCCCGGGACAATCGGCCATATGCAGTATTTT.

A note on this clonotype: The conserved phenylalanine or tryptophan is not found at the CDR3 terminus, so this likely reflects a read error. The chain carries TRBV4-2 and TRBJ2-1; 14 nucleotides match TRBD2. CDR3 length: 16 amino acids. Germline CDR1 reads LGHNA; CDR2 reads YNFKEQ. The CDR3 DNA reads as TGTGCCAGGAGCCAGACGACTAGCGGGAGGGACAATGAACAGTTCTTA. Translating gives CARSQTTSGRDNEQFL.

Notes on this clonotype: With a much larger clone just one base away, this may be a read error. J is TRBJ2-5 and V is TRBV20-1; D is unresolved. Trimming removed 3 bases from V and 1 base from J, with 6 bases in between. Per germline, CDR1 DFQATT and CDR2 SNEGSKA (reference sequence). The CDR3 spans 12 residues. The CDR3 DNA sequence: TGCAGTGCTAGGCGGACCCAAGAGACCCAGTACTTC. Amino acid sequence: CSARRTQETQYF.

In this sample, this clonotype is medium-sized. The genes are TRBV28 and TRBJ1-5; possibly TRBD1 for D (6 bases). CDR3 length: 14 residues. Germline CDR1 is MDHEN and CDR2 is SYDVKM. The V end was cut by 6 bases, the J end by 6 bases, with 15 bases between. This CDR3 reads CASRLTGSTQPQHF. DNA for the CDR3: TGTGCCAGCAGGCTCACAGGGTCGACTCAGCCCCAGCATTTT.

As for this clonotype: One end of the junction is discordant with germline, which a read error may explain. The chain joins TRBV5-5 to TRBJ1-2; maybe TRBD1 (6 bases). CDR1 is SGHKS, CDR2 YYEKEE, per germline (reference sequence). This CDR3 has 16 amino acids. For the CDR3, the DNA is TGTTCCAGCAGCCCTCACCCGGACAGAACTTACTATGGTTACACCTTC. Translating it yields CSSSPHPDRTYYGYTF.

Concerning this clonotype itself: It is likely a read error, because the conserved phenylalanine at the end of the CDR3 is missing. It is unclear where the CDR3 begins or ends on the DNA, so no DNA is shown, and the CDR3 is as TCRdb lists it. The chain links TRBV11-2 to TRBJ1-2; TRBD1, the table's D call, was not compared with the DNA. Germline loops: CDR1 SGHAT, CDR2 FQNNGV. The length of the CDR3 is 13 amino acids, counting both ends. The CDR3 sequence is CASSLRGVSGYTI.

CDR3 residues: CASSAVAGWVDGEQFF. In nucleotides, the CDR3 is TGTGCCAGCAGTGCCGTAGCGGGATGGGTAGACGGTGAGCAGTTCTTC. The chain links TRBV14 to TRBJ2-1; 8 positions match TRBD2. The junction had 16 bases not matched to a gene; V was cut back by 6 bases and J by 9 bases. The V gene's germline CDR1 is SGHDN and CDR2 FVKESK. This CDR3 comprises 16 residues. Combining the CDR3 with reference TRBV14 and TRBJ2-1 gives the whole variable domain EAGVTQFPSHSVIEKGQTVTLRCDPISGHDNLYWYRRVMGKEIKFLLHFVKESKQDESGMPNNRFLAERTGGTYSTLKVQPAELEDSGVYFCASSAVAGWVDGEQFFGPGTRLTVL.

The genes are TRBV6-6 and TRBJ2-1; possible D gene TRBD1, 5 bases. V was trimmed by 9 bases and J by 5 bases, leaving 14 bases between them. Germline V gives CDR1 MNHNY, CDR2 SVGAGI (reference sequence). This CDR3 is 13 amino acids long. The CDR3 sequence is CASSPGINNEQFF. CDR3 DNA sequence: TGTGCCAGTAGCCCAGGGATAAACAATGAGCAGTTCTTC.

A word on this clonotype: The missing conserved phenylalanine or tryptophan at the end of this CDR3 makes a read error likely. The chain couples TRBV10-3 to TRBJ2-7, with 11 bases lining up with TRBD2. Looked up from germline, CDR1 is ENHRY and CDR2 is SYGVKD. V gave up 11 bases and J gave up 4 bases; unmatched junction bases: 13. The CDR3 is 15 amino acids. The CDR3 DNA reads TGTGCCGTCGGTGAGGGGACTAGCGGTGAATACGAGCAGTACTAC. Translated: CAVGEGTSGEYEQYY.

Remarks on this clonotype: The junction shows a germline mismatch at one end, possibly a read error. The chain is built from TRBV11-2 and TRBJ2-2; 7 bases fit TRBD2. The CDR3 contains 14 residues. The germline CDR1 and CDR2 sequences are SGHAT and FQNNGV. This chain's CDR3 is CGSNTDSDSGELSF. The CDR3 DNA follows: TGTGGCAGCAACACAGACTCTGACAGCGGGGAGCTGTCGTTT.

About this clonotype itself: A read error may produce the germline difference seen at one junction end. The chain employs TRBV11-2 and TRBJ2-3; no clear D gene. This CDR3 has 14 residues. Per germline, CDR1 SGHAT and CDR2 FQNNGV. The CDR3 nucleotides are TGTGCCAGCAGCCCCCCCGGCCAGGCAGATACGCAATATTTT. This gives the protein CASSPPGQADTQYF.

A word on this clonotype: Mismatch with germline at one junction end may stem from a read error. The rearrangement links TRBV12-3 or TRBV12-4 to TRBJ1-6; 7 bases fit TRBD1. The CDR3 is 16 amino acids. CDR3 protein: CTSSLGDRGRNSPPHF. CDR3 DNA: TGTACCAGCAGTTTGGGGGATAGGGGGCGGAATTCACCCCCCCACTTT.

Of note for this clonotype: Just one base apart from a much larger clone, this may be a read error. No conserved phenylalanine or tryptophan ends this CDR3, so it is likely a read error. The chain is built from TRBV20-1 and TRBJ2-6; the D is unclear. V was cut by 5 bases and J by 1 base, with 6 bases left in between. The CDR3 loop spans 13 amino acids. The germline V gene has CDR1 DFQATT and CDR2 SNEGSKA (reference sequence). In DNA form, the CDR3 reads TGCAGTGCTTTCCGATCTGGGGCCAACGTCCTGACTTTG. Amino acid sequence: CSAFRSGANVLTL.

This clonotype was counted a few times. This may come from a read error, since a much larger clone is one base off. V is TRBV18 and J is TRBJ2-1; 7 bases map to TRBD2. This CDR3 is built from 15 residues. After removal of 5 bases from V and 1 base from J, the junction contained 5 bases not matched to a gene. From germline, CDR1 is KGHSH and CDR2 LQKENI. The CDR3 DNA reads TGTGCCAGCTCATCGACTAGCCTATCCTACAATGAGCAGTTCTTC. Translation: CASSSTSLSYNEQFF.

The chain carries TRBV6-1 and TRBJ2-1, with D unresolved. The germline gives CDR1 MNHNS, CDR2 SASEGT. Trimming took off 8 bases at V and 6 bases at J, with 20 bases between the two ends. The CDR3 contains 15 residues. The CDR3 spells CASGLRAKVGNEQFF. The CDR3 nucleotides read TGTGCCAGCGGTCTAAGGGCCAAGGTGGGCAATGAGCAGTTCTTC.

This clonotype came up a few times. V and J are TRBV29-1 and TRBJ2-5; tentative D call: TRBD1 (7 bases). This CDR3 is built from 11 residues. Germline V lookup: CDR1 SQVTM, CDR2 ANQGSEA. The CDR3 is CGGGAGGTQYF. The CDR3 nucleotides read TGCGGGGGAGGTGCAGGGGGGACCCAGTACTTC.

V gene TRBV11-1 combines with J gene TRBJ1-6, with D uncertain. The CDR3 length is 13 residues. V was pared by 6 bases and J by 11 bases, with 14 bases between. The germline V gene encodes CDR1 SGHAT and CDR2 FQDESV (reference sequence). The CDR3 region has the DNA TGTGCCAGCAGACGGACGCTGGTTACACCCCTCCACTTT. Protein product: CASRRTLVTPLHF.

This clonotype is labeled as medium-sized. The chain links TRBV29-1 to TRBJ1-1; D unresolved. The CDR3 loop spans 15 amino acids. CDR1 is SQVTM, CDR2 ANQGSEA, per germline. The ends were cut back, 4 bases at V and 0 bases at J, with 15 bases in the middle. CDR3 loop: CSVGGGWGMNTEAFF. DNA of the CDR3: TGCAGCGTTGGTGGAGGATGGGGTATGAACACTGAAGCTTTCTTT.

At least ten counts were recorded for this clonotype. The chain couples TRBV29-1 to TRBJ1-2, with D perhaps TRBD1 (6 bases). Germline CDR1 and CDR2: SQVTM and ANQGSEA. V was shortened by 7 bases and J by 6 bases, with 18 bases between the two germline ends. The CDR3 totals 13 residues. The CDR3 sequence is CSASRGAENGYTF. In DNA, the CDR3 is TGCAGCGCCTCGCGGGGGGCTGAGAATGGCTACACCTTC.

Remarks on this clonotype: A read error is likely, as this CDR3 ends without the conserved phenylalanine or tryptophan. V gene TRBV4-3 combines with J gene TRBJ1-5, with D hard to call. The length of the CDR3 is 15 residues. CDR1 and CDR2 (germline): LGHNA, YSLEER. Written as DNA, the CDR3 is TGCGCCAGTAGCCAAGGCCCGAGCGGAAATCAGTCCCAGCATTCT. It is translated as CASSQGPSGNQSQHS.

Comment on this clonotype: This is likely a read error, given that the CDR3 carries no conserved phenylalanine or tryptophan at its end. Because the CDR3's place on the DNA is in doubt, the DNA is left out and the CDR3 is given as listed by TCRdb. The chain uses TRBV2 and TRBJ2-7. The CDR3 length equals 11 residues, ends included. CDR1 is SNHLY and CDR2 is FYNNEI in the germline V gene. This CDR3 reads CASSEALQATI.